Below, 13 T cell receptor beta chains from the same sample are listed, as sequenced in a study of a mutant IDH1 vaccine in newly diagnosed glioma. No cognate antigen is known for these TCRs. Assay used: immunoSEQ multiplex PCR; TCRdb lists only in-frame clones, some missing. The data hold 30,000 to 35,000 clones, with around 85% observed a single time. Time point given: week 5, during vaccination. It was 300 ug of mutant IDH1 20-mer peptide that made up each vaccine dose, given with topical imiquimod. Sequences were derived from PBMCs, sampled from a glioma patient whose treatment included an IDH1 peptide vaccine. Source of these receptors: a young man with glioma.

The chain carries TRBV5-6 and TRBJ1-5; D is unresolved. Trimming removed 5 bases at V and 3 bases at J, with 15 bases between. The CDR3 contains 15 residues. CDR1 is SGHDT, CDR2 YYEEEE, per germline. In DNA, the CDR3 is TGTGCCAGCAGTTTCACCGACATAGACAATCAGCCCCAGCATTTT. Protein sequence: CASSFTDIDNQPQHF.

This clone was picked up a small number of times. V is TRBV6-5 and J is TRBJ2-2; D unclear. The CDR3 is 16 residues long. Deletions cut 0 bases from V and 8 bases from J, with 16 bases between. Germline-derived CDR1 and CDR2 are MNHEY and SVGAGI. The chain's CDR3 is CASSYSPGYESGELFF. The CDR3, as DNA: TGTGCCAGCAGTTACTCTCCAGGCTATGAATCGGGGGAGCTGTTTTTT.

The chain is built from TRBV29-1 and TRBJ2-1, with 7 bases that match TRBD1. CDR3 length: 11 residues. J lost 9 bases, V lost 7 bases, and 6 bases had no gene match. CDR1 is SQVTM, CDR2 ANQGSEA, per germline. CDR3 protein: CSDYRGSEQFF. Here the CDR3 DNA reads TGCAGCGACTACAGGGGAAGTGAGCAGTTCTTC.

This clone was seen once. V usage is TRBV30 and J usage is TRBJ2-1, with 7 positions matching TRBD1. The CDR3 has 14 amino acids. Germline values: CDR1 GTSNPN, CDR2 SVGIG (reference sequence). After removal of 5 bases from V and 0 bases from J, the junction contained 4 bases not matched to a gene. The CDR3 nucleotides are TGTGCCTGGCGGGACAGTAGCTCCTACAATGAGCAGTTCTTC. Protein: CAWRDSSSYNEQFF. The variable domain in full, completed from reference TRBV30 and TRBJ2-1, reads SQTIHQWPATLVQPVGSPLSLECTVEGTSNPNLYWYRQAAGRGLQLLFYSVGIGQISSEVPQNLSASRPQDRQFILSSKKLLLSDSGFYLCAWRDSSSYNEQFFGPGTRLTVL.

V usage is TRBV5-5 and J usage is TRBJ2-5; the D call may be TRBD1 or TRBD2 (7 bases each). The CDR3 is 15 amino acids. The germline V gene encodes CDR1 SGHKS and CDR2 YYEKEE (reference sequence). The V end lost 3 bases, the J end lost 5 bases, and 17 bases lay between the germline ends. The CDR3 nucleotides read TGTGCCAGCAGCTCCCCGGGAGGAGGGGGCGAGACCCAGTACTTC. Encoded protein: CASSSPGGGGETQYF.

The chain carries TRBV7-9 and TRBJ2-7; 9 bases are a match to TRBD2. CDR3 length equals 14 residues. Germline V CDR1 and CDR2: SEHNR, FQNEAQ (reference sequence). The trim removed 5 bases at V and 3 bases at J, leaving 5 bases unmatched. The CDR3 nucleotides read TGTGCCAGCAGCCGTAGCGGGAGTGACTACGAGCAGTACTTC. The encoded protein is CASSRSGSDYEQYF.

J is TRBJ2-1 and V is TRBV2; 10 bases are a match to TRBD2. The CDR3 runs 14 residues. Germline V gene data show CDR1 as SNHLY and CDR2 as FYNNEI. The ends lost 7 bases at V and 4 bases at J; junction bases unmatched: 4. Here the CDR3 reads CASKGLAEYNEQFF. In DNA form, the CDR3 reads TGTGCCAGCAAAGGACTAGCGGAATACAATGAGCAGTTCTTC.

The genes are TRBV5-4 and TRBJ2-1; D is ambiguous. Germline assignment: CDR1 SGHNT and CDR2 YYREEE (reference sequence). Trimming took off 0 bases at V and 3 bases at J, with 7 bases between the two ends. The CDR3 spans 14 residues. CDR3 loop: CASSLDQIYNEQFF. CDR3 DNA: TGTGCCAGCAGCTTGGATCAGATCTACAATGAGCAGTTCTTC.

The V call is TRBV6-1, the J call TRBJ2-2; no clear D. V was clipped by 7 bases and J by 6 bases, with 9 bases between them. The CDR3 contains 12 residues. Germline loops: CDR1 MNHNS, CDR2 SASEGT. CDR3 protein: CASNLSPGELFF. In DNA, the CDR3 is TGTGCCAGCAATTTATCCCCCGGGGAGCTGTTTTTT.

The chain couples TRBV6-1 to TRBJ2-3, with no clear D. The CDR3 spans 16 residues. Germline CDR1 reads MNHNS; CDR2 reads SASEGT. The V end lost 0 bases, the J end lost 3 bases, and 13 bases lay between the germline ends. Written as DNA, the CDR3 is TGTGCCAGCAGTGAAGCGTTGAGTTCCCTGACAGATACGCAGTATTTT. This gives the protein CASSEALSSLTDTQYF.

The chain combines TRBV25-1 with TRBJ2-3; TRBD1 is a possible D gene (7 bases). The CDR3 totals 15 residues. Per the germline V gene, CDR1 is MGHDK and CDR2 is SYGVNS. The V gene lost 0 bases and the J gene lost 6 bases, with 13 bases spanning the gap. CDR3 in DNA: TGTGCCAGCAGTGAATACGGAGGGGGCGGCGATACGCAGTATTTT. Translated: CASSEYGGGGDTQYF.

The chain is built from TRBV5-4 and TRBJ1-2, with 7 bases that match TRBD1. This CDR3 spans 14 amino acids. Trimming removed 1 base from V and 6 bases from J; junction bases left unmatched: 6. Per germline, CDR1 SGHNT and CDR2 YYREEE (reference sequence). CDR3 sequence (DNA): TGTGCCAGCAGCTTGCAGGGGGTTGGAGATGGCTACACCTTC. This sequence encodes CASSLQGVGDGYTF.

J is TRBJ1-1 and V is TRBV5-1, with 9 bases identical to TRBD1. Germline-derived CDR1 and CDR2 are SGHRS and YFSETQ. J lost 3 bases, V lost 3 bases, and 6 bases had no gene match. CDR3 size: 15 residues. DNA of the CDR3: TGCGCCAGCAGCTGGACAGGGGTCTCTGACACTGAAGCTTTCTTT. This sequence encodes CASSWTGVSDTEAFF.